This T cell receptor beta chain was recovered during a study of T cells in Graves' hyperthyroidism and ophthalmopathy (dated by TCRdb to between 2019 and 2020). With regard to the full study: Peripheral blood was sampled at the time of initial diagnosis, prior to any treatment. To identify TCR V-J signatures that set the groups apart, the researchers used a discovery cohort of 100 patients, made up of approximately 43 with Graves' ophthalmopathy and about 60 with stable Graves' hyperthyroidism. Prospective prediction of ophthalmopathy was tested in an independent validation cohort of some 20 hyperthyroidism patients and roughly 16 patients who later progressed to ophthalmopathy. The roughly 100 discovery patients were randomly split 7:3 into training and test sets. Thyroid tissue and blood T-cell repertoires from several Graves' hyperthyroidism patients were also compared in the study. Once sampling was done, hyperthyroidism patients were given methimazole at a starting dose of 30 mg daily, whereas ophthalmopathy patients were given high-dose intravenous methylprednisolone. TCR Vbeta CDR3 sequencing of 130 to 150 peripheral blood samples (43 ophthalmopathy, 75 to 80 hyperthyroidism and roughly 17 progressor patients) is reported in the paper. The investigation overall reported the following: No statistical method was used to fix the sample size in advance, and group allocation was not hidden from the investigators. Most expanded thyroid clonotypes (frequency above 0.001) were also detected in blood, a finding suggesting that blood repertoires may reflect thyroid immune responses. A 13 V-J signature model separated ophthalmopathy from stable hyperthyroidism, with about 90% sensitivity and about 81% specificity in cross-validation and 80%/75% in testing. In validation, the model predicted progression to ophthalmopathy a median of roughly 6.2 months before onset, with approximately 70% sensitivity and roughly 72% specificity.

This clonotype appeared many times. Its specific antigen is unknown. No qualities accompany the bases; no much larger clone lies one base away. The TCR beta CDR3 regions were amplified from the RNA transcripts. For the first round of RT-PCR on the TCR CDR3, the HTBI primer set was used together with the Qiagen OneStep RT-PCR kit. The libraries were constructed in a second round of multiplex PCR and then size-selected and purified. Sequencing of the libraries was done on an Illumina HiSeq2000 using paired-end 100 bp reads. The authors' pipeline ran thus. Raw data were processed with SOAPnuke, discarding reads with adapters, uncalled bases, mean Phred below 15, or no exact constant-primer or identifier match. COPE v1.2.5 was used to merge high-quality paired reads, and clonotypes were defined as unique nucleotide sequences. MiTCR v1.1 was used to align clonotypes to the IMGT TRBV, TRBD and TRBJ reference segments. Analysis was restricted to V-J combinations with a frequency above 0.0001, which covered roughly 99% of repertoires. The TCS score was defined as the ratio of F50 (clonal expansion) to E x V (chaos), calculated using BLOSUM62-based TCRdist between CDR3 peptides within each V-J. Welch's t-statistics and random forest reduced fewer than 550 V-J features to about 13, which were used in a naive Bayes classifier (R e1071). TCRdb passed the public sequencing reads through fastp at Q25 and MiXCR, retaining productive beta sequences. Each entry is one CDR3 protein sequence, shown with its most common DNA and genes. TCRdb, rather than the study authors, made the V and J calls. The sample table lists some 690,000 distinct CDR3 sequences, around 16% of them with a count of one. The leading ten clones occupy 15% to 19% of the sample.

A distance of 15 bases separates the germline ends of V and J, which lose 6 bases and 7 bases respectively. The CDR3 sequence holds 13 residues, the cysteine and phenylalanine included. Only CDR3 DNA remains: 39 bases, in frame from the first base. According to the germline V gene, CDR1 reads MDHEN and CDR2 reads SYDVKM. Stable Graves' hyperthyroidism was defined as no progression to ophthalmopathy during 18 months of follow-up. Hyperthyroidism patients were newly diagnosed, with disease duration under 2 months, and aged 18 to 65 years. The study excluded patients with uncontrolled infections, other autoimmune diseases, pregnancy or lactation. Diagnoses were based on clinical symptoms, serum thyroxine and TRAb, thyroid ultrasound and orbital computed tomography. PBMCs were separated from 10 ml of fresh peripheral blood using Ficoll-Paque density gradient centrifugation. Total RNA was extracted with Trizol reagent, and quality was checked on an Agilent 2100 Bioanalyzer.

Sequences were obtained from blood. The receptor's source is a man aged 50-59 years with Graves' hyperthyroidism. The receptor chain draws on TRBV28 and TRBJ1-1; TRBD1 is perhaps the D gene, given 6 matching bases. The nucleotide sequence is TGTGCCAGCAGCCCGTCGGGGGCGGTTGAAGCTTTCTTT. Translated, it reads CASSPSGAVEAFF.